Listed below are T cell receptor beta chains from one sample, sequenced in a study of breast tumors, draining lymph nodes, adjacent tissues. TCRdb ran MiXCR on the multiplex PCR reads and lists one entry per CDR3 protein. Of tens of thousands of distinct CDR3 sequences detected, approximately 30% appear once; the ten largest clones hold 7.5% to 10%. Sequencing input: axillary lymph node tissue. The origin of the receptors is a female donor with breast cancer. Some clones in this sample may be carry-over from other donors' samples. The CDR3 runs from the conserved cysteine through the conserved F or W. The order of the fields is V gene, D gene, J gene, clone size, CDR3 DNA, CDR3 protein. A D gene is named only where the DNA matches it firmly. Clone sizes are given selectively: once, few, many, or a class where the clone is expanded.

v_gene: TRBV29-1
d_gene: TRBD1
j_gene: TRBJ1-2
abundance: once
CDR3nt: TGCAGCGTTGGGACAGGGGGCAGGTATGGCTACACCTTC
CDR3aa: CSVGTGGRYGYTF

v_gene: TRBV9
d_gene: NA
j_gene: TRBJ2-3
abundance: NA
CDR3nt: TGTGCCAGCAACCAGGGGGGGCTCGCACATACGCAGTATTTC
CDR3aa: CASNQGGLAHTQYF

v_gene: TRBV27
d_gene: TRBD1
j_gene: TRBJ1-5
abundance: NA
CDR3nt: TGTGCCAGCAGTCTTTCCGGACAGGGGCATCAGCCCCAGCACTTT
CDR3aa: CASSLSGQGHQPQHF

v_gene: TRBV27
d_gene: NA
j_gene: TRBJ2-7
abundance: many
CDR3nt: TGTGCCAGCAGTTTTCGGACGATTCCCTACGAGCAGTACTTC
CDR3aa: CASSFRTIPYEQYF

v_gene: TRBV29-1
d_gene: NA
j_gene: TRBJ2-5
abundance: many
CDR3nt: TGCAGCGTTGAAGCCCCCGGGAAGACGGAGACCCAGTACTTC
CDR3aa: CSVEAPGKTETQYF

v_gene: TRBV6-2/TRBV6-3
d_gene: TRBD2
j_gene: TRBJ2-7
abundance: NA
CDR3nt: TGTGCCAGCAGTCATGGGCTAGCGGGAATCTCCTACGAGCAGTACTTC
CDR3aa: CASSHGLAGISYEQYF

v_gene: TRBV6-2/TRBV6-3
d_gene: TRBD1
j_gene: TRBJ2-1
abundance: many
CDR3nt: TGTGCCAGCAGTATTCAGGGGGCGGCGTATGAGCAGTTCTTC
CDR3aa: CASSIQGAAYEQFF

v_gene: TRBV5-1
d_gene: NA
j_gene: TRBJ2-3
abundance: NA
CDR3nt: TGCGCCAGCAGCTTTGTCGGGAGTAGCACGGATACGCAGTATTTT
CDR3aa: CASSFVGSSTDTQYF

v_gene: TRBV6-6
d_gene: TRBD1
j_gene: TRBJ2-5
abundance: NA
CDR3nt: TGTGCCAGCAGGGGACAGGGGACCCAGTACTTC
CDR3aa: CASRGQGTQYF

v_gene: TRBV6-6
d_gene: NA
j_gene: TRBJ2-2
abundance: many
CDR3nt: TGTGCCAGCAGTTACTCGACAGGCCCGAAGAGGACCGGGGAGCTGTTTTTT
CDR3aa: CASSYSTGPKRTGELFF

v_gene: TRBV5-5
d_gene: NA
j_gene: TRBJ2-1
abundance: NA
CDR3nt: TGTGCCAGCAGCATTAGCTCAGACAATGAGCAGTTCTTC
CDR3aa: CASSISSDNEQFF

v_gene: TRBV7-9
d_gene: NA
j_gene: TRBJ2-7
abundance: many
CDR3nt: TGTGCCAGCAGCTTAGTGATGGGGGGACGTCATGAGCAGTACTTC
CDR3aa: CASSLVMGGRHEQYF

v_gene: TRBV18
d_gene: NA
j_gene: TRBJ2-7
abundance: many
CDR3nt: TGTGCCAGCTCACCAGACCTTCACCCCTACGAGCAGTACTTC
CDR3aa: CASSPDLHPYEQYF

v_gene: TRBV20-1
d_gene: NA
j_gene: TRBJ1-6
abundance: NA
CDR3nt: TGCAGTGCTAGGGGGGCGCATTCACCCCTCCACTTT
CDR3aa: CSARGAHSPLHF

v_gene: TRBV18
d_gene: NA
j_gene: TRBJ1-3
abundance: many
CDR3nt: TGTGCCAGCTCACGAGAGAACAGCATAGGAGGTGGAAACACCATATATTTT
CDR3aa: CASSRENSIGGGNTIYF

v_gene: TRBV6-5
d_gene: TRBD2
j_gene: TRBJ2-7
abundance: many
CDR3nt: TGTGCCAGCAGTTCCAGCGGGAGAGTGTGGGACGAGCAGTACTTC
CDR3aa: CASSSSGRVWDEQYF

v_gene: TRBV20-1
d_gene: TRBD2
j_gene: TRBJ2-7
abundance: many
CDR3nt: TGCAGTGCCATTGCGGGAGGGCCAAGTCGCGAGCAGTACTTC
CDR3aa: CSAIAGGPSREQYF

v_gene: TRBV7-8
d_gene: NA
j_gene: TRBJ1-2
abundance: NA
CDR3nt: TGTGCCAGCAGCTTAGACAGGGTCCTGTGGTTTGCCTATGGCTACACCTTC
CDR3aa: CASSLDRVLWFAYGYTF

v_gene: TRBV6-1
d_gene: TRBD1
j_gene: TRBJ1-1
abundance: NA
CDR3nt: TGTGCCAGCAGTTACCTCCCGGGACAGTACACTGGAGCTTTCTTT
CDR3aa: CASSYLPGQYTGAFF

v_gene: TRBV4-1
d_gene: TRBD1
j_gene: TRBJ2-7
abundance: many
CDR3nt: TGCGCCAGCAGCCGAGACAGGGCAAGCGAGCAGTACTTC
CDR3aa: CASSRDRASEQYF

v_gene: TRBV7-9
d_gene: NA
j_gene: TRBJ2-2
abundance: NA
CDR3nt: NA
CDR3aa: CASSTDYYEQYFGPGTGELFF

v_gene: TRBV20-1
d_gene: TRBD1
j_gene: TRBJ1-2
abundance: many
CDR3nt: TGCAGTGCTAGAGATTTGACAGGGAAAAGTGGCTACACCTTC
CDR3aa: CSARDLTGKSGYTF

v_gene: TRBV6-2/TRBV6-3
d_gene: TRBD1
j_gene: TRBJ1-5
abundance: NA
CDR3nt: TGTGCCAGCAGCCGGGGACAGCACAATCGGCCCCAGCATTTT
CDR3aa: CASSRGQHNRPQHF

v_gene: TRBV7-2
d_gene: TRBD1
j_gene: TRBJ2-7
abundance: many
CDR3nt: TGTGCCAGCAGTTTTAACCCTACAGGGGGCTACTCCTACGAGCAGTACTTC
CDR3aa: CASSFNPTGGYSYEQYF

v_gene: TRBV7-2
d_gene: TRBD2
j_gene: TRBJ2-6
abundance: NA
CDR3nt: TGTGCCAGCAGCAAATCGGGACTAGCGGGAGTCCCCGGGCTGTGCTCTGGGGCCAACGTCCTGACTTTC
CDR3aa: CASSKSGLAGVPGLCSGANVLTF

v_gene: TRBV5-1
d_gene: TRBD1
j_gene: TRBJ2-7
abundance: NA
CDR3nt: TGCGCCAGCCACCGGGACAGCTTTTCCTACGAGCAGTACTTC
CDR3aa: CASHRDSFSYEQYF

v_gene: TRBV4-3
d_gene: TRBD1
j_gene: TRBJ2-7
abundance: many
CDR3nt: TGCGCCAGCAGCCAAGGGACAGGGGGCGCTTCCTACGAGCAGTACTTC
CDR3aa: CASSQGTGGASYEQYF

v_gene: TRBV7-2
d_gene: NA
j_gene: TRBJ2-5
abundance: many
CDR3nt: TGTGCCAGCAGCTCTAGGTCTAGAGGGGAGACCCAGTACTTC
CDR3aa: CASSSRSRGETQYF

v_gene: TRBV6-5
d_gene: NA
j_gene: TRBJ1-5
abundance: many
CDR3nt: TGTGCCAGCAGTCAATCACAGTATAGCAATCAGCCCCAGCATTTT
CDR3aa: CASSQSQYSNQPQHF

v_gene: TRBV19
d_gene: TRBD1
j_gene: TRBJ2-7
abundance: NA
CDR3nt: TGTGCCAGTAGTACAGAAAGGACAGGGCCGTACGAGCAGTACTTC
CDR3aa: CASSTERTGPYEQYF

v_gene: TRBV7-8
d_gene: NA
j_gene: TRBJ2-2
abundance: many
CDR3nt: TGTGCCAGCAGCCCCGGGCCCCAGACCGGGGAGCTGTTTTTT
CDR3aa: CASSPGPQTGELFF

v_gene: TRBV20-1
d_gene: TRBD1
j_gene: TRBJ2-5
abundance: many
CDR3nt: TGCAGTGCTTGGGACAGTTACCCGAAGACCCAGTACTTC
CDR3aa: CSAWDSYPKTQYF

v_gene: TRBV6-1
d_gene: NA
j_gene: TRBJ1-4
abundance: many
CDR3nt: TGTGCCAGCAGTGAAGACAGGGTCAGTGAAAAACTGTTTTTT
CDR3aa: CASSEDRVSEKLFF

v_gene: TRBV9
d_gene: TRBD1
j_gene: TRBJ2-3
abundance: NA
CDR3nt: TGTGCCAGCGAAGGGGGCGGAGACACAGATACGCAGTATTTT
CDR3aa: CASEGGGDTDTQYF

v_gene: TRBV7-2
d_gene: NA
j_gene: TRBJ2-5
abundance: NA
CDR3nt: TGCGCCAGCAGCTTTAGAATGGGGACCCAGTACTTC
CDR3aa: CASSFRMGTQYF

v_gene: TRBV9
d_gene: TRBD2
j_gene: TRBJ2-1
abundance: NA
CDR3nt: TGTGCCAGCAGCGCCGAACTAGCGGGGAACTACGATGAGCAGTTCTTC
CDR3aa: CASSAELAGNYDEQFF

v_gene: TRBV6-1
d_gene: NA
j_gene: TRBJ2-7
abundance: many
CDR3nt: TGTGCCAGCAGTGTCGAAGTCTACGAGCAGTACTTC
CDR3aa: CASSVEVYEQYF

v_gene: TRBV5-1
d_gene: NA
j_gene: TRBJ1-4
abundance: many
CDR3nt: TGCGCCAGCAGCTTGGAAGGGATCAATGAAAAACTGTTTTTT
CDR3aa: CASSLEGINEKLFF

v_gene: TRBV5-1
d_gene: NA
j_gene: TRBJ2-7
abundance: NA
CDR3nt: TGCGCCAGCAGCTTGGTGTTAGAAACCTACGGGCAGTACTTC
CDR3aa: CASSLVLETYGQYF

v_gene: TRBV30
d_gene: NA
j_gene: TRBJ2-5
abundance: many
CDR3nt: TGTGCCTGGAGTGTAGGGGCCAACCAAGAGACCCAGTACTTC
CDR3aa: CAWSVGANQETQYF

v_gene: TRBV28
d_gene: NA
j_gene: TRBJ2-7
abundance: NA
CDR3nt: TGTGCCAGCAGTCTGCCAGCTACCTACGAGCAGTACTTC
CDR3aa: CASSLPATYEQYF

v_gene: TRBV12-3/TRBV12-4
d_gene: NA
j_gene: TRBJ2-1
abundance: many
CDR3nt: TGTGCCAGCACGGGGGACACGCCTACCCCCCTCGATGAGCAGTTCTTC
CDR3aa: CASTGDTPTPLDEQFF

v_gene: TRBV10-3
d_gene: NA
j_gene: TRBJ1-3
abundance: many
CDR3nt: TGTGCCATCAGTGGACACTTGGGAGGCGCAAACACCATATATTTT
CDR3aa: CAISGHLGGANTIYF

v_gene: TRBV2
d_gene: NA
j_gene: TRBJ1-1
abundance: NA
CDR3nt: TGTGCCAGCAGTCCAGACAGGAGTACTGAAGCTTTCTTT
CDR3aa: CASSPDRSTEAFF

v_gene: TRBV20-1
d_gene: TRBD2
j_gene: TRBJ2-7
abundance: NA
CDR3nt: TGCAGTGCTAGCCGCACGACTAGCGGCTACGAGCAGTACTTC
CDR3aa: CSASRTTSGYEQYF

v_gene: TRBV6-5
d_gene: TRBD1
j_gene: TRBJ1-2
abundance: NA
CDR3nt: TGTGCCAGCAGCCACGACAGGGTAGGTGGCCACACCTTC
CDR3aa: CASSHDRVGGHTF

v_gene: TRBV6-2/TRBV6-3
d_gene: TRBD2
j_gene: TRBJ2-5
abundance: many
CDR3nt: TGTGCCAGCAGTTACTCGCCAACTAGCGGGAGCGGGGGCCAAGAGACCCAGTACTTC
CDR3aa: CASSYSPTSGSGGQETQYF

v_gene: TRBV20-1
d_gene: TRBD2
j_gene: TRBJ2-5
abundance: many
CDR3nt: TGCAGTGCTAGGTCTGGCGGGAGAGGCGAGACCCAGTACTTC
CDR3aa: CSARSGGRGETQYF

v_gene: TRBV19
d_gene: NA
j_gene: TRBJ2-7
abundance: many
CDR3nt: TGTGCCAGTAGTAGCCAAGGACAGGGAGGGTACGAGCAGTACTTC
CDR3aa: CASSSQGQGGYEQYF

v_gene: TRBV29-1
d_gene: NA
j_gene: TRBJ1-4
abundance: many
CDR3nt: TGCAGCGTTGACCCCGGCTCAACTAATGAAAAACTGTTTTTT
CDR3aa: CSVDPGSTNEKLFF

v_gene: TRBV14
d_gene: TRBD1
j_gene: TRBJ2-1
abundance: many
CDR3nt: TGTGCCAGCTCGTGGACAGGGATTGGCAATGAGCAGTTCTTC
CDR3aa: CASSWTGIGNEQFF